The next 21 T cell receptor beta chains were all read from a single sample in a study of T cells in narcolepsy. The protocol was immunoSEQ multiplex PCR, while the TCRdb copy is restricted to in-frame clones and leaves out a portion. The data show about 25,000 clones, around four fifths seen once. Specimen: CD45RA- memory CD4+ T cells from PBMCs. These receptors all stem from a human donor with narcolepsy.

The CDR3 nucleotides are TGCGCCAGCAGCTTCCGGGGACGGACGAACACTGAAGCTTTCTTT. Translation: CASSFRGRTNTEAFF. The chain is built from TRBV5-1 and TRBJ1-1; D is perhaps TRBD1 (5 bases). Per the germline V gene, CDR1 is SGHRS and CDR2 is YFSETQ. The V gene lost 2 bases and the J gene lost 1 base, with 12 bases spanning the gap. The CDR3 extends over 15 amino acids.

This clone was seen just once. The chain combines TRBV11-1 with TRBJ1-5; D is uncertain. V gave up 0 bases and J gave up 5 bases, with 5 bases separating them. Per the germline V gene, CDR1 is SGHAT and CDR2 is FQDESV (reference sequence). The CDR3 runs to 13 residues. In DNA form, the CDR3 reads TGTGCCAGCAGCTTAGCCTGGGATCAGCCCCAGCATTTT. It yields the protein CASSLAWDQPQHF.

The chain employs TRBV7-2 and TRBJ2-1; tentatively, D is TRBD2 (5 bases). The CDR3 spans 14 residues. V lost 1 base and J lost 7, with 11 bases in between. CDR1 SGHTA and CDR2 FQGNSA come from the germline V gene. The CDR3 DNA reads as TGTGCCAGCAGCTTAGGAGGGCTGGGGAATGAGCAGTTCTTC. This codes for CASSLGGLGNEQFF.

The V gene is TRBV19, the J gene TRBJ2-1; possibly TRBD2 for D (6 bases). CDR3 size: 12 residues. Trimming left V 9 bases short and J 4 bases short, with 10 bases between. Looked up from germline, CDR1 is LNHDA and CDR2 is SQIVND (reference sequence). CDR3 bases: TGTGCCAGCGGGGGACGGTACAATGAGCAGTTCTTC. Amino acid sequence: CASGGRYNEQFF. Full variable domain (missing parts from reference TRBV19 and TRBJ2-1): DGGITQSPKYLFRKEGQNVTLSCEQNLNHDAMYWYRQDPGQGLRLIYYSQIVNDFQKGDIAEGYSVSREKKESFPLTVTSAQKNPTAFYLCASGGRYNEQFFGPGTRLTVL.

This clone was found once. The rearrangement links TRBV10-2 to TRBJ2-3; the D gene is possibly TRBD2 (5 bases). V was shortened by 3 bases and J by 6 bases, with 10 bases between the two germline ends. The CDR3 is 13 amino acids. Germline-derived CDR1 and CDR2 are WSHSY and SAAADI. The CDR3 coding sequence is TGCGCCAGCAGTGATTCTAGCAGGGATACGCAGTATTTT. This translates into CASSDSSRDTQYF.

This clone was seen a single time. This chain links TRBV6-1 with TRBJ1-5; 10 bases fit TRBD1. This CDR3 region has 15 residues. Unmatched junction bases numbered 13, after V lost 2 bases and J lost 15 bases. Germline CDR1 and CDR2: MNHNS and SASEGT. DNA for the CDR3: TGTGCCAGCAGTGAACTTACCGGGACAGGGGTCCCCTGGCATTTT. This translates into CASSELTGTGVPWHF.

The chain links TRBV10-3 to TRBJ2-7; 11 bases line up with TRBD2. The J segment lost 4 bases and the V segment lost 6 bases, leaving 17 bases of the junction unmatched. This CDR3 has 18 amino acids. In germline, CDR1 is ENHRY, CDR2 SYGVKD. CDR3: CAIRSELAGGLTSYEQYF. The CDR3 DNA sequence: TGTGCCATCAGATCGGAGCTAGCGGGAGGCTTGACCTCTTACGAGCAGTACTTC.

The J gene is TRBJ1-5, the V gene TRBV9; perhaps TRBD1 as D (5 bases). The CDR3 has 13 amino acids. The V gene lost 4 bases and the J gene lost 2 bases, with 7 bases spanning the gap. CDR1 is SGDLS, CDR2 YYNGEE, per germline. This CDR3 reads CASSRGGNQPQHF. The CDR3, as DNA: TGTGCCAGCAGCCGAGGGGGCAATCAGCCCCAGCATTTT.

In DNA form, the CDR3 reads TGCGCCAGCAGCCAAGGAATAAGGGGGCGCCGGGGAACTGAAGCTTTCTTT. Translated: CASSQGIRGRRGTEAFF. This chain connects TRBV4-3 to TRBJ1-1; TRBD1 aligns across 7 bases. V was pared by 1 base and J by 5 bases, with 13 bases of the junction left unmatched. The CDR3 has 17 residues. Germline V gives CDR1 LGHNA, CDR2 YSLEER.

This chain links TRBV7-6 with TRBJ2-3; D gene uncertain. From germline, CDR1 is SGHVS and CDR2 FNYEAQ. This CDR3 is built from 15 residues. V lost 2 bases and J 2 bases, leaving 11 bases between the germline ends. The chain's CDR3 is CASSLSQAVTDTQYF. The CDR3 DNA reads as TGTGCCAGCAGCTTATCTCAGGCAGTCACAGATACGCAGTATTTT.

The chain uses TRBV2 and TRBJ2-5; the D gene is possibly TRBD1 (5 bases). V lost 7 bases and J 4 bases, leaving 13 bases between the germline ends. The CDR3 spans 13 residues. Germline-derived CDR1 and CDR2 are SNHLY and FYNNEI. CDR3 in amino acids: CASNRLVGETQYF. For the CDR3, the DNA is TGTGCCAGCAACAGGTTGGTGGGAGAGACCCAGTACTTC.

This clone was counted a single time. The chain joins TRBV5-1 to TRBJ1-1; D remains ambiguous. Germline loops: CDR1 SGHRS, CDR2 YFSETQ. Trimming removed 0 bases at V and 2 bases at J, with 11 bases between. CDR3 length equals 15 residues. DNA of the CDR3: TGCGCCAGCAGCTTGGGTGGAGGTTATAACACTGAAGCTTTCTTT. This gives the protein CASSLGGGYNTEAFF.

The genes are TRBV5-1 and TRBJ1-1, with TRBD1 identical over 7 bases. Germline trimming cut 1 base from V and 5 bases from J; bases unmatched to any gene: 5. This CDR3 region has 14 residues. The germline V gene encodes CDR1 SGHRS and CDR2 YFSETQ. The CDR3, as DNA: TGCGCCAGCAGCTTGAACAGGGGTGGAACTGAAGCTTTCTTT. Its protein product is CASSLNRGGTEAFF.

The V and J genes are TRBV7-2 and TRBJ2-2, with 8 bases matching TRBD1. Unmatched junction bases numbered 6, after V lost 8 bases and J lost 1 base. The CDR3 runs 15 residues. Looked up from germline, CDR1 is SGHTA and CDR2 is FQGNSA. The CDR3 sequence: CASGLTGGNTGELFF. CDR3 bases: TGTGCCAGCGGATTAACAGGGGGGAACACCGGGGAGCTGTTTTTT.

The DNA of the CDR3 is TGCGCCAGCAGCCAAGATAGACAGCTGCCTTATGGCTACACCTTC. It translates to CASSQDRQLPYGYTF. V and J are TRBV4-1 and TRBJ1-2, with D possibly being TRBD1 (5 bases). This CDR3 spans 15 amino acids. V was trimmed by 0 bases and J by 5 bases, leaving 13 bases between them. Germline V lookup: CDR1 MGHRA, CDR2 YSYEKL.

The genes are TRBV7-2 and TRBJ1-5, with TRBD1 as a possible D gene (5 bases). The CDR3 consists of 16 residues. Germline loops: CDR1 SGHTA, CDR2 FQGNSA. V shed 5 bases and J shed 1 base, with 15 bases lying between them. The CDR3 loop is CASSPTDRLSNQPQHF. In DNA, the CDR3 is TGTGCCAGCAGCCCGACAGACAGATTGAGCAATCAGCCCCAGCATTTT.

The chain couples TRBV19 to TRBJ1-1; TRBD1 might be the D (6 bases). The CDR3 extends over 14 amino acids. Germline values: CDR1 LNHDA, CDR2 SQIVND (reference sequence). Trimming stripped 5 bases from V and 1 base from J, with 11 bases between. DNA of the CDR3: TGTGCCAGTAGTCCATTAGGGGGGAACACTGAAGCTTTCTTT. It yields the protein CASSPLGGNTEAFF.

CDR3 residues: CASSSMAGQLFF. CDR3 in DNA: TGTGCCAGCAGCTCCATGGCGGGTCAACTGTTTTTT. The J gene is TRBJ1-4, the V gene TRBV11-2; D is uncertain. The CDR3 has 12 amino acids. Germline values: CDR1 SGHAT, CDR2 FQNNGV. V was pared by 4 bases and J by 12 bases, with 12 bases between.

The chain joins TRBV7-2 to TRBJ1-3; D is perhaps TRBD1 (6 bases). Germline V gene sequence: CDR1 SGHTA, CDR2 FQGNSA. The CDR3 runs 16 residues. V lost 3 bases, J lost 0 bases, and 12 bases lay in between. CDR3 coding DNA: TGTGCCAGCAGCTTCCGGGGGGCAAACTCTGGAAACACCATATATTTT. Translated: CASSFRGANSGNTIYF.

The chain carries TRBV11-2 and TRBJ1-1; 7 bases align to TRBD1. The CDR3 covers 12 residues. V dropped 5 bases and J dropped 11; count of bases not matched to a gene: 8. Per germline, CDR1 SGHAT and CDR2 FQNNGV. The CDR3 protein is CASSRDRDRAFF. The CDR3 DNA reads as TGTGCCAGCAGCCGAGACAGGGACCGGGCTTTCTTT.

The V and J genes are TRBV6-1 and TRBJ2-7; D ambiguous. The CDR3 sequence is 13 residues long. Trimming stripped 2 bases from V and 8 bases from J, with 13 bases between. The germline V gene has CDR1 MNHNS and CDR2 SASEGT. CDR3: CASSEPLGTKQYF. The CDR3 DNA sequence: TGTGCCAGCAGTGAACCCCTCGGTACGAAGCAGTACTTC.